This T cell receptor (beta chain) was recovered during a study of blood T cell repertoires in COVID-19. About the research overall: Samples of COVID-19 (acute and convalescent) were obtained from the United States, Italy and Spain.

This CDR3 is 13 amino acids long. Germline lookup yields CDR1 SGHAT and CDR2 FQNNGV. The ends were cut back, 3 bases at V and 2 bases at J, with 6 bases in the middle. Assay used: immunoSEQ multiplex PCR; TCRdb lists only in-frame clones, some missing. The sample yields tens of thousands of clones, roughly 90% seen once. This clonotype was sampled from a man in his forties with COVID-19, enrolled during active disease. The rearrangement links TRBV11-2 to TRBJ2-3, with D unresolved. The sample consisted of peripheral blood. This CDR3 is CASSFPVTDTQYF. In DNA, the CDR3 is TGTGCCAGCAGCTTTCCGGTCACAGATACGCAGTATTTT.